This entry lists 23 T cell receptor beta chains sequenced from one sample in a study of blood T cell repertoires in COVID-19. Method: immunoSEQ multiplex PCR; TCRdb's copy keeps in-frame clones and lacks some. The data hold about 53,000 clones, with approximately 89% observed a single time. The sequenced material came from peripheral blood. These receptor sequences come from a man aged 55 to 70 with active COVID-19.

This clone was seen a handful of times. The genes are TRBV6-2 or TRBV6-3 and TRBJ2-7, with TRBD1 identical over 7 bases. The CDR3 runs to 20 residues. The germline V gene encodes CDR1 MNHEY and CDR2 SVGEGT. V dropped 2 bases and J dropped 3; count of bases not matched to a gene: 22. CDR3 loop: CASSYTFDRAHYPDNYEQYF. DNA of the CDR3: TGTGCCAGCAGTTACACTTTTGACAGGGCCCATTATCCAGATAACTACGAGCAGTACTTC.

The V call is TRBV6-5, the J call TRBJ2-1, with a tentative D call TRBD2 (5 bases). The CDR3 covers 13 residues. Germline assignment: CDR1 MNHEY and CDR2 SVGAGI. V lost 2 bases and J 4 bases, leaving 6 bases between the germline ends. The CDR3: CASSYGGYNEQFF. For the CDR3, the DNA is TGTGCCAGCAGTTACGGAGGATACAATGAGCAGTTCTTC.

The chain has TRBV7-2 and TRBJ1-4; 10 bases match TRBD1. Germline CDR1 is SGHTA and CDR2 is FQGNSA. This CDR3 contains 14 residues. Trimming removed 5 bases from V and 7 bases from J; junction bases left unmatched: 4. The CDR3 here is CASSIDRGREKLFF. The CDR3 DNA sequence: TGTGCCAGCAGCATTGACAGGGGGCGTGAAAAACTGTTTTTT.

CDR3 coding DNA: TGTGCCAGCAGTCTAAGAAAAACGCTACTGTCGGGCACAGATACGCAGTATTTT. It encodes CASSLRKTLLSGTDTQYF. The chain is built from TRBV27 and TRBJ2-3; no firm D call. V lost 5 bases and J lost 1, with 22 bases in between. The germline CDR1 and CDR2 sequences are MNHEY and SMNVEV (reference sequence). The CDR3 runs 18 residues.

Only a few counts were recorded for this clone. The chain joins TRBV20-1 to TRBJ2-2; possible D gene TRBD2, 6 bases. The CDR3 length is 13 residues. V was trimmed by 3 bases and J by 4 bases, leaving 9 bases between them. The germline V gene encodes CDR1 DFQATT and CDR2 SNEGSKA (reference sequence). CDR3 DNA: TGCAGTGCTAGTTCGGGGGTCACCGGGGAGCTGTTTTTT. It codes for CSASSGVTGELFF.

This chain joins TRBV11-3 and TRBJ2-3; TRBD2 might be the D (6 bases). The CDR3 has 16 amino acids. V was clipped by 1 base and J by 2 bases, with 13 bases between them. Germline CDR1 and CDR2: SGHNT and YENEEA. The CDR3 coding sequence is TGTGCCAGCAGCTTAGGGACCGGGACTGACACAGATACGCAGTATTTT. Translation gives CASSLGTGTDTDTQYF.

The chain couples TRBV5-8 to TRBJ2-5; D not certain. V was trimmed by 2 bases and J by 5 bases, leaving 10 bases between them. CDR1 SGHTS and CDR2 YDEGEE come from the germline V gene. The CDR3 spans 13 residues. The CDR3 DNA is TGTGCCAGCAGCTTTTTTTGGGCGGAGACCCAGTACTTC. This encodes CASSFFWAETQYF.

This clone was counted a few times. CDR3 coding DNA: TGTGCCAGCTCACCAGGGGGAGGCGCTAGCTCCTACGAGCAGTACTTC. Translated, it gives CASSPGGGASSYEQYF. The chain carries TRBV18 and TRBJ2-7; weak D call: TRBD2 (6 bases). The ends were cut back, 2 bases at V and 0 bases at J, with 14 bases in the middle. CDR3 length: 16 residues. Germline V gene data show CDR1 as KGHSH and CDR2 as LQKENI.

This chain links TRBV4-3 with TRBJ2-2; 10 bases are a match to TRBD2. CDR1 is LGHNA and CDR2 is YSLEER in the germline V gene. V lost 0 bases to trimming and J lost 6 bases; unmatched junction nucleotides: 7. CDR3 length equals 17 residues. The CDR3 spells CASSQDSSSGRAGELFF. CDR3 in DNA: TGCGCCAGCAGCCAAGATTCATCCAGCGGGAGGGCCGGGGAGCTGTTTTTT.

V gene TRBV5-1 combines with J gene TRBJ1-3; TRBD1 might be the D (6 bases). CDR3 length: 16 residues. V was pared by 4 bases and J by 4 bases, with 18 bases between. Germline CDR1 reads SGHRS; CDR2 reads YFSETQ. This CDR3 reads CASSPEAGAGGNTIYF. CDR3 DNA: TGCGCCAGCAGCCCCGAGGCGGGGGCAGGAGGAAACACCATATATTTT.

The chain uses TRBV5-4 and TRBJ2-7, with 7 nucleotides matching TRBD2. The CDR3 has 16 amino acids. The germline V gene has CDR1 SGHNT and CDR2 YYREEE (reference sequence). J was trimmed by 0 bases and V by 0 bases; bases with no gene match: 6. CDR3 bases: TGTGCCAGCAGCTTGGCGGCCGGGACTAACTCCTACGAGCAGTACTTC. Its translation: CASSLAAGTNSYEQYF.

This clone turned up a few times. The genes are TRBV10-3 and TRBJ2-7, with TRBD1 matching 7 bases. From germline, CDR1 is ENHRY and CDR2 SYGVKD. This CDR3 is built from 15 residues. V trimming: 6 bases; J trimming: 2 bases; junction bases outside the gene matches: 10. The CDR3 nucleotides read TGTGCCATCAGCCGACTACAGGGGAGTACCTACGAGCAGTACTTC. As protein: CAISRLQGSTYEQYF.

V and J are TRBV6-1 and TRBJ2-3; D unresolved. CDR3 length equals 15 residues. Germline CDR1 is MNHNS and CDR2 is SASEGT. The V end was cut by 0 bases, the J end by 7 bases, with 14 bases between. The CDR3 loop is CASSEALSGRHTQYF. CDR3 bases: TGTGCCAGCAGTGAAGCGCTATCCGGCAGGCATACGCAGTATTTT.

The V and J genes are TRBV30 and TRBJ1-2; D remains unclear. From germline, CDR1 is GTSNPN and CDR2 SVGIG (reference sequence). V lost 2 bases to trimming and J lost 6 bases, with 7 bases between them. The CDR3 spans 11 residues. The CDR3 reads CAWSRLDGYTF. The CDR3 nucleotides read TGTGCCTGGAGTCGGTTGGATGGCTACACCTTC. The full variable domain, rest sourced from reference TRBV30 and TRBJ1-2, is SQTIHQWPATLVQPVGSPLSLECTVEGTSNPNLYWYRQAAGRGLQLLFYSVGIGQISSEVPQNLSASRPQDRQFILSSKKLLLSDSGFYLCAWSRLDGYTFGSGTRLTVV.

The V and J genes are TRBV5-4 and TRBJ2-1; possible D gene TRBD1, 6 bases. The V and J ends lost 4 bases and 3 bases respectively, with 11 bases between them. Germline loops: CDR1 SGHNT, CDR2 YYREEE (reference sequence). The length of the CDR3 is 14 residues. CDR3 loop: CASSADSIYNEQFF. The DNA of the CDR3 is TGTGCCAGCAGCGCGGACAGCATCTACAATGAGCAGTTCTTC.

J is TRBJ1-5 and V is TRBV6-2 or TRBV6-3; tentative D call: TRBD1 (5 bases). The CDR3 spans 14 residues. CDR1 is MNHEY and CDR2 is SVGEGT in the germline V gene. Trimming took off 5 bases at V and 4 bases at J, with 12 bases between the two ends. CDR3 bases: TGTGCCAGCAGTCTCGGGGGATTTAATCAGCCCCAGCATTTT. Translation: CASSLGGFNQPQHF.

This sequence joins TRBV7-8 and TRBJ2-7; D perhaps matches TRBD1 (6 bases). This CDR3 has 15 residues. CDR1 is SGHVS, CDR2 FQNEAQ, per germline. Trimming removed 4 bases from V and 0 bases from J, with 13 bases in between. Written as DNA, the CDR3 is TGTGCCAGCAGCTCCCGATGGGGGCCCTCCTACGAGCAGTACTTC. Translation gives CASSSRWGPSYEQYF.

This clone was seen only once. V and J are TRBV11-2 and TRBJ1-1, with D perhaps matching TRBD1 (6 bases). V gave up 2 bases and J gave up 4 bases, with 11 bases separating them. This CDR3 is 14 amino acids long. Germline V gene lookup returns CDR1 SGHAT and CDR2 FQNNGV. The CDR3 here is CASSLPGVGTEAFF. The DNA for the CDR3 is TGTGCCAGCAGCTTACCAGGGGTTGGCACTGAAGCTTTCTTT.

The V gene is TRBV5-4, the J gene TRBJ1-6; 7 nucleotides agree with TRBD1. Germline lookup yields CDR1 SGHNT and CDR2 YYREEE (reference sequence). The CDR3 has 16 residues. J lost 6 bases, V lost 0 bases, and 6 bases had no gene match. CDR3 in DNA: TGTGCCAGCAGCTTGGCAGACAGGGATACTAATTCACCCCTCCACTTT. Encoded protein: CASSLADRDTNSPLHF. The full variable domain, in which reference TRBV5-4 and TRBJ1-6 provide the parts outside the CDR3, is ETGVTQSPTHLIKTRGQQVTLRCSSQSGHNTVSWYQQALGQGPQFIFQYYREEENGRGNFPPRFSGLQFPNYSSELNVNALELDDSALYLCASSLADRDTNSPLHFGNGTRLTVT.

This CDR3 reads CASSWTSGVYEQYF. DNA of the CDR3: TGCGCCAGCAGCTGGACTAGCGGGGTCTACGAGCAGTACTTC. This chain links TRBV5-1 with TRBJ2-7; 12 bases are shared with TRBD2. The CDR3 runs to 14 residues. V shed 3 bases and J 3 bases; nucleotides not matched to a gene: 1. Per the germline V gene, CDR1 is SGHRS and CDR2 is YFSETQ.

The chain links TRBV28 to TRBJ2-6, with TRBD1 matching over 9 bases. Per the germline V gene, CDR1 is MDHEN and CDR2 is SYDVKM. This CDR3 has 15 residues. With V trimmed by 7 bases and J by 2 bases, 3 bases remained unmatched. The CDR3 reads CASNTGGAGANVLTF. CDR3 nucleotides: TGTGCCAGCAACACAGGGGGCGCTGGGGCCAACGTCCTGACTTTC.

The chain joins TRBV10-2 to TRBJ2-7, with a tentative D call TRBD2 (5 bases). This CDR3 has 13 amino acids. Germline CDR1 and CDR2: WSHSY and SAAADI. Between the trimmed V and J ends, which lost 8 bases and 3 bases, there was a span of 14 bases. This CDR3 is CASGKGSFYEQYF. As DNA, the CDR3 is TGCGCCAGCGGTAAAGGGAGCTTCTACGAGCAGTACTTC.

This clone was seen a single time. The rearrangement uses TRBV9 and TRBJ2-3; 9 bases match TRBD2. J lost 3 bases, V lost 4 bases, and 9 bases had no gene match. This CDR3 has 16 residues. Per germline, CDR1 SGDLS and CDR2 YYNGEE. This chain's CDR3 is CASSPQAGGLTDTQYF. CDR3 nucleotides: TGTGCCAGCAGCCCACAAGCGGGAGGCTTAACAGATACGCAGTATTTT.